Listed below are T cell receptor beta chains from one sample, sequenced in a study of cytomegalovirus exposure and HLA in healthy donors. Sequenced by immunoSEQ multiplex PCR; TCRdb stores in-frame clones only, minus some. Of under 95,000 clones in the sample, around 81% are singletons; the top ten hold about 1.1%. Sequencing input: PBMCs. The receptors were gathered from a male donor in good health and CMV-seronegative. The CDR3 runs from the conserved cysteine through the conserved F or W. Fields, in order: V gene, J gene, clone size, D gene, CDR3 length, CDR3 protein, CDR3 DNA. The D gene is left open where the match is weak. Some rows have no size entry. The others give once, few or many, or a class for an expanded clone.

v_call: TRBV5-1
j_call: TRBJ2-1
clone_size: .
d_call: .
cdr3_length: 15
cdr3_aa: CASSLRQGRYNEQFF
cdr3_nt: TGCGCCAGCAGCTTAAGGCAGGGGCGTTACAATGAGCAGTTCTTC

v_call: TRBV2
j_call: TRBJ2-1
clone_size: .
d_call: .
cdr3_length: 13
cdr3_aa: CASEGGYNNEQFF
cdr3_nt: TGTGCCAGCGAGGGTGGATACAACAATGAGCAGTTCTTC

v_call: TRBV5-1
j_call: TRBJ2-3
clone_size: few
d_call: .
cdr3_length: 15
cdr3_aa: CASSLELPSTDTQYF
cdr3_nt: TGCGCCAGCAGCTTGGAATTGCCTAGCACGGATACGCAGTATTTT

v_call: TRBV5-1
j_call: TRBJ2-3
clone_size: .
d_call: TRBD2
cdr3_length: 17
cdr3_aa: CASSLRLAGGESDTQYF
cdr3_nt: TGCGCCAGCAGCCTCAGACTAGCGGGCGGGGAGTCAGATACGCAGTATTTT

v_call: TRBV11-2
j_call: TRBJ2-7
clone_size: .
d_call: .
cdr3_length: 13
cdr3_aa: CASSLEPQGPQYF
cdr3_nt: TGTGCCAGCAGCTTAGAGCCACAGGGACCTCAGTACTTC

v_call: TRBV28
j_call: TRBJ1-1
clone_size: few
d_call: .
cdr3_length: 10
cdr3_aa: CASSRREAFF
cdr3_nt: TGTGCCAGCAGTCGTCGTGAAGCTTTCTTT

v_call: TRBV5-1
j_call: TRBJ1-1
clone_size: .
d_call: TRBD1
cdr3_length: 16
cdr3_aa: CASSLQGQGMNTEAFF
cdr3_nt: TGCGCCAGCAGCCTGCAGGGACAGGGTATGAACACTGAAGCTTTCTTT

v_call: TRBV30
j_call: TRBJ2-1
clone_size: once
d_call: .
cdr3_length: 14
cdr3_aa: CAWDKQGSGREQFF
cdr3_nt: TGTGCCTGGGACAAACAGGGATCGGGCAGAGAGCAGTTCTTC

v_call: TRBV6-1
j_call: TRBJ2-1
clone_size: .
d_call: TRBD1
cdr3_length: 15
cdr3_aa: CASSARGQGVGEQFF
cdr3_nt: TGTGCCAGCAGTGCTAGAGGACAGGGAGTTGGTGAGCAGTTCTTC

v_call: TRBV5-1
j_call: TRBJ2-7
clone_size: .
d_call: .
cdr3_length: 15
cdr3_aa: CASSPAGTPYYEQYF
cdr3_nt: TGCGCCAGCAGCCCAGCCGGGACTCCCTACTACGAGCAGTACTTC

v_call: TRBV11-2
j_call: TRBJ2-3
clone_size: .
d_call: .
cdr3_length: 13
cdr3_aa: CASLVSGTDTQYF
cdr3_nt: TGTGCCAGCTTAGTTTCGGGCACAGATACGCAGTATTTT

v_call: TRBV19
j_call: TRBJ2-2
clone_size: .
d_call: TRBD1
cdr3_length: 19
cdr3_aa: CASSPRTGASTRNTGELFF
cdr3_nt: TGTGCCAGTAGTCCCCGAACAGGGGCTAGTACACGTAACACCGGGGAGCTGTTTTTT

v_call: TRBV4-1
j_call: TRBJ2-1
clone_size: .
d_call: TRBD1
cdr3_length: 16
cdr3_aa: CASSQESRGNRNEQFF
cdr3_nt: TGCGCCAGCAGCCAAGAGTCCAGGGGGAACAGGAATGAGCAGTTCTTC

v_call: TRBV13
j_call: TRBJ2-7
clone_size: .
d_call: .
cdr3_length: 14
cdr3_aa: CASSPRTYSYEQYF
cdr3_nt: TGTGCCAGCAGCCCCCGGACTTACTCCTACGAGCAGTACTTC

v_call: TRBV5-1
j_call: TRBJ2-1
clone_size: once
d_call: TRBD2
cdr3_length: 15
cdr3_aa: CASSPGGPSYNEQFF
cdr3_nt: TGCGCCAGCAGTCCGGGAGGGCCATCCTACAATGAGCAGTTCTTC

v_call: TRBV9
j_call: TRBJ2-1
clone_size: once
d_call: .
cdr3_length: 14
cdr3_aa: CASSPSFTYNEQFF
cdr3_nt: TGTGCCAGCAGCCCGAGCTTCACCTACAATGAGCAGTTCTTC

v_call: TRBV6-1
j_call: TRBJ2-7
clone_size: .
d_call: .
cdr3_length: 15
cdr3_aa: CASSEDNRPTYEQYF
cdr3_nt: TGTGCCAGCAGTGAAGACAACAGGCCCACCTACGAGCAGTACTTC

v_call: TRBV27
j_call: TRBJ2-2
clone_size: .
d_call: .
cdr3_length: 17
cdr3_aa: CASSLAPWRGNTGELFF
cdr3_nt: TGTGCCAGCAGTTTGGCCCCTTGGCGGGGGAACACCGGGGAGCTGTTTTTT

v_call: TRBV2
j_call: TRBJ1-5
clone_size: .
d_call: .
cdr3_length: 15
cdr3_aa: CASSDRDYSNQPQHF
cdr3_nt: TGTGCCAGCAGTGACAGGGACTATAGCAATCAGCCCCAGCATTTT

v_call: TRBV4-2
j_call: TRBJ1-2
clone_size: .
d_call: .
cdr3_length: 15
cdr3_aa: CASSQAAGPEDGYTF
cdr3_nt: TGTGCCAGCAGCCAAGCGGCAGGCCCCGAAGATGGCTACACCTTC

v_call: TRBV2
j_call: TRBJ2-6
clone_size: once
d_call: .
cdr3_length: 14
cdr3_aa: CASRQDSGANVLTF
cdr3_nt: TGTGCCAGCAGACAGGACTCTGGGGCCAACGTCCTGACTTTC

v_call: TRBV4-3
j_call: TRBJ2-1
clone_size: .
d_call: TRBD1
cdr3_length: 17
cdr3_aa: CASSQDGTGGLQNEQFF
cdr3_nt: TGCGCCAGCAGCCAAGACGGGACAGGGGGCCTACAGAATGAGCAGTTCTTC

v_call: TRBV7-8
j_call: TRBJ2-7
clone_size: few
d_call: .
cdr3_length: 15
cdr3_aa: CASSLEDSSGLEQYF
cdr3_nt: TGTGCCAGCAGCTTAGAGGACAGCTCGGGGCTCGAGCAGTACTTC

v_call: TRBV7-2
j_call: TRBJ2-2
clone_size: .
d_call: TRBD1
cdr3_length: 16
cdr3_aa: CASSLASGGNTGELFF
cdr3_nt: TGTGCCAGCAGCTTAGCGTCAGGGGGCAACACCGGGGAGCTGTTTTTT

v_call: TRBV5-1
j_call: TRBJ2-6
clone_size: .
d_call: .
cdr3_length: 19
cdr3_aa: CASSLAGGYRPLEANVLTF
cdr3_nt: TGCGCCAGCAGCTTGGCCGGCGGGTACAGACCGCTTGAGGCCAACGTCCTGACTTTC

v_call: TRBV11-3
j_call: TRBJ2-2
clone_size: few
d_call: .
cdr3_length: 14
cdr3_aa: CASSPRPGTGELFF
cdr3_nt: TGTGCCAGCAGCCCTCGACCGGGCACCGGGGAGCTGTTTTTT

v_call: TRBV6-1
j_call: TRBJ2-7
clone_size: few
d_call: .
cdr3_length: 12
cdr3_aa: CASNKGLYEQYF
cdr3_nt: TGTGCCAGCAACAAGGGGCTCTACGAGCAGTACTTC

v_call: TRBV2
j_call: TRBJ1-1
clone_size: .
d_call: .
cdr3_length: 12
cdr3_aa: CASSRQVGVAFF
cdr3_nt: TGTGCCAGCAGTCGACAGGTAGGGGTAGCTTTCTTT

v_call: TRBV7-9
j_call: TRBJ1-3
clone_size: .
d_call: .
cdr3_length: 16
cdr3_aa: CASSVDLPSSGNTIYF
cdr3_nt: TGTGCCAGCAGCGTAGACCTCCCGAGCTCTGGAAACACCATATATTTT

v_call: TRBV5-6
j_call: TRBJ2-7
clone_size: .
d_call: .
cdr3_length: 15
cdr3_aa: CASSLGLDRPYEQYF
cdr3_nt: TGTGCCAGCAGCTTGGGTCTGGACAGACCCTACGAGCAGTACTTC

v_call: TRBV11-3
j_call: TRBJ2-1
clone_size: .
d_call: .
cdr3_length: 12
cdr3_aa: CASSPTNNEQFF
cdr3_nt: TGTGCCAGCAGCCCGACAAACAATGAGCAGTTCTTC

v_call: TRBV7-2
j_call: TRBJ2-3
clone_size: .
d_call: TRBD2
cdr3_length: 18
cdr3_aa: CASSLIRSSGVGTDTQYF
cdr3_nt: TGTGCCAGCAGCTTAATCCGTTCTAGCGGGGTAGGGACAGATACGCAGTATTTT